The 16 T cell receptor beta chains listed next were all sequenced from one sample in a study of shared clonotypes between healthy human individuals. Sequencing was performed with immunoSEQ multiplex PCR; in TCRdb, only in-frame clones are kept and a portion is missing. The sample lists about a million clones; approximately 75% were seen once. The specimen was memory CD4+ T cells from PBMCs. Subset noted: CD45RA-negative fraction. Receptor source: a man aged 18 to 35 in good health. Some clones in this sample may be carry-over from other donors' samples.

This clone was seen many times. CDR3 sequence: CASSNPTSGKYYEQYF. As DNA, the CDR3 is TGCGCCAGCAGCAATCCGACTAGCGGAAAATACTACGAGCAGTACTTC. The chain recombines TRBV4-1 with TRBJ2-7, with 9 bases identical to TRBD2. Germline V gene sequence: CDR1 MGHRA, CDR2 YSYEKL. Losses at the gene ends were 5 bases for V and 3 bases for J; bases not matched to a gene: 11. The CDR3 has 16 residues.

The V and J genes are TRBV11-2 and TRBJ2-5; D perhaps matches TRBD2 (7 bases). Germline-derived CDR1 and CDR2 are SGHAT and FQNNGV. V was trimmed by 4 bases and J by 4 bases, leaving 16 bases between them. The CDR3 covers 15 residues. The CDR3 sequence: CASSWVRGAGETQYF. The CDR3 DNA is TGTGCCAGCAGCTGGGTACGGGGGGCCGGAGAGACCCAGTACTTC.

V gene TRBV6-6 combines with J gene TRBJ1-1, with D perhaps TRBD1 (6 bases). Trimming pared 2 bases from V and 4 bases from J, leaving 11 bases between. CDR1 is MNHNY, CDR2 SVGAGI, per germline (reference sequence). The CDR3 sequence is 14 residues long. The CDR3 is CASSYDRTSTEAFF. CDR3 nucleotides: TGTGCCAGCAGTTACGACAGGACGAGCACTGAAGCTTTCTTT.

CDR3 protein: CASSPITGVDGEKLFF. CDR3 sequence (DNA): TGTGCCAGCAGCCCCATTACTGGGGTGGATGGGGAAAAACTGTTTTTT. The chain uses TRBV7-9 and TRBJ1-4; no definite D call. The V end was cut by 5 bases, the J end by 8 bases, with 21 bases between. This CDR3 comprises 16 residues. Germline lookup yields CDR1 SEHNR and CDR2 FQNEAQ (reference sequence). The variable domain in full, with the rest retrieved from reference TRBV7-9 and TRBJ1-4, is DTGVSQNPRHKITKRGQNVTFRCDPISEHNRLYWYRQTLGQGPEFLTYFQNEAQLEKSRLLSDRFSAERPKGSFSTLEIQRTEQGDSAMYLCASSPITGVDGEKLFFGSGTQLSVL.

This clone was counted at least ten times. This chain connects TRBV2 to TRBJ2-3; D not resolved. The CDR3 covers 15 residues. Trimming left V 1 base short and J 1 base short, with 9 bases between. Germline assignment: CDR1 SNHLY and CDR2 FYNNEI. The CDR3 DNA reads TGTGCCAGCAGTGAAGGGGCCTTTCGCACAGATACGCAGTATTTT. It specifies CASSEGAFRTDTQYF.

The chain joins TRBV30 to TRBJ2-1; 7 bases line up with TRBD1. Looked up from germline, CDR1 is GTSNPN and CDR2 is SVGIG (reference sequence). CDR3 length: 12 amino acids. Trimming removed 3 bases from V and 9 bases from J; junction bases left unmatched: 5. The CDR3 sequence: CAWRDNRGEQFF. The CDR3 DNA reads as TGTGCCTGGAGGGATAACAGGGGTGAGCAGTTCTTC.

The chain's CDR3 is CASSPLISGFTDTQYF. CDR3 DNA: TGTGCCAGCAGCCCCTTAATTAGCGGGTTCACAGATACGCAGTATTTT. This chain links TRBV4-2 with TRBJ2-3; 7 nucleotides agree with TRBD2. The CDR3 runs to 16 residues. Trimming at V came to 4 bases and at J to 2 bases, leaving 9 bases not matched to a gene. CDR1 is LGHNA, CDR2 YNFKEQ, per germline.

V usage is TRBV18 and J usage is TRBJ2-7; the D call may be TRBD1 or TRBD2 (5 bases each). V lost 0 bases, J lost 0 bases, and 6 bases lay in between. The CDR3 is made up of 14 amino acids. Germline CDR1 is KGHSH and CDR2 is LQKENI. CDR3 loop: CASSPPGTSYEQYF. The CDR3 DNA reads as TGTGCCAGCTCACCACCCGGGACCTCCTACGAGCAGTACTTC.

The J gene is TRBJ2-3, the V gene TRBV6-4, with TRBD2 matching over 7 bases. The CDR3 extends over 16 amino acids. CDR1 MRHNA and CDR2 SNTAGT come from the germline V gene. The V gene end was trimmed by 2 bases and the J gene end by 0 bases; junction bases not matched to a gene: 5. CDR3 bases: TGTGCCAGCAGTGACGTGGGAGGGCCTAGCACAGATACGCAGTATTTT. Translation gives CASSDVGGPSTDTQYF.

The chain uses TRBV7-3 and TRBJ2-2; no firm D call. Germline CDR1 reads SGHTA; CDR2 reads FQGTGA. CDR3 length: 16 residues. The V end lost 4 bases, the J end lost 4 bases, and 16 bases lay between the germline ends. The CDR3 region is CASSSRISLGTGELFF. The CDR3, as DNA: TGTGCCAGCAGCTCTCGAATTTCCCTGGGCACCGGGGAGCTGTTTTTT.

This sequence joins TRBV30 and TRBJ1-5; D perhaps matches TRBD1 (5 bases). CDR3 length: 13 amino acids. Germline V CDR1 and CDR2: GTSNPN, SVGIG (reference sequence). The V gene lost 5 bases and the J gene lost 3 bases, with 11 bases spanning the gap. The CDR3 loop reads CAWDGGFNQPQHF. As DNA, the CDR3 is TGTGCCTGGGATGGGGGGTTCAATCAGCCCCAGCATTTT.

This chain connects TRBV7-8 to TRBJ2-7; 9 nucleotides agree with TRBD2. CDR1 and CDR2 (germline): SGHVS, FQNEAQ. V lost 3 bases, J lost 3 bases, and 6 bases stayed unmatched. The CDR3 loop spans 15 amino acids. CDR3 in DNA: TGTGCCAGCAGCTTGCCGGGACTAGCTCTCTACGAGCAGTACTTC. Translation: CASSLPGLALYEQYF. Using reference TRBV7-8 and TRBJ2-7 for the parts outside the CDR3, the full variable domain is GAGVSQSPRYKVAKRGQDVALRCDPISGHVSLFWYQQALGQGPEFLTYFQNEAQLDKSGLPSDRFFAERPEGSVSTLKIQRTQQEDSAVYLCASSLPGLALYEQYFGPGTRLTVT.

This clone was seen only a few times. The CDR3 is CASRPGRVNTEAFF. The CDR3 region has the DNA TGTGCCAGCAGACCGGGACGGGTTAACACTGAAGCTTTCTTT. The chain is built from TRBV2 and TRBJ1-1; TRBD1 might be the D (5 bases). Germline V lookup: CDR1 SNHLY, CDR2 FYNNEI. Trimming pared 6 bases from V and 2 bases from J, leaving 13 bases between. This CDR3 is built from 14 residues.

A few counts support this clone. The chain is built from TRBV2 and TRBJ1-2; D unclear. The length of the CDR3 is 12 residues. Deletions cut 7 bases from V and 8 bases from J, with 14 bases between. Per the germline V gene, CDR1 is SNHLY and CDR2 is FYNNEI. The DNA for the CDR3 is TGTGCCAGCACCTCCGACTCCCGGGGCTACACCTTC. Its protein is CASTSDSRGYTF.

The J gene is TRBJ2-5, the V gene TRBV19; D uncertain. V shed 5 bases and J shed 0 bases, with 13 bases lying between them. Looked up from germline, CDR1 is LNHDA and CDR2 is SQIVND (reference sequence). CDR3 size: 15 residues. The CDR3 protein is CASSSTLGYQETQYF. The CDR3 nucleotides read TGTGCCAGTAGTTCCACCTTGGGGTACCAAGAGACCCAGTACTTC.

This clone was counted a few times. At one boundary the junction diverges from the germline segment, which might be a read error. This chain joins TRBV18 and TRBJ2-2, with 10 bases identical to TRBD2. The CDR3 spans 15 residues. CDR1 and CDR2 (germline): KGHSH, LQKENI. The DNA of the CDR3 is TGTGCCAGCTCGCCACTAGCGGGACAGACCGGGGAGCTGTTTTTT. Its translation is CASSPLAGQTGELFF.